This TCR beta chain was identified during a study of blood T cell repertoires in COVID-19. The method was immunoSEQ multiplex PCR; TCRdb's version includes in-frame clones alone and lacks a portion of them. Found here are about 270,000 clones, roughly nine tenths of them singletons; the top ten hold approximately 12%. This clonotype was sampled from a woman aged 30 to 39 with COVID-19, enrolled during active disease. Material: peripheral blood.

CDR3 in amino acids: CASSPPGGDTIYF. As DNA, the CDR3 is TGTGCCAGCAGTCCCCCGGGGGGTGACACCATATATTTT. The gene calls are TRBV28 and TRBJ1-3; D possibly corresponds to TRBD1 (5 bases). Germline lookup yields CDR1 MDHEN and CDR2 SYDVKM. The V end lost 5 bases, the J end lost 8 bases, and 13 bases lay between the germline ends. The length of the CDR3 is 13 residues.